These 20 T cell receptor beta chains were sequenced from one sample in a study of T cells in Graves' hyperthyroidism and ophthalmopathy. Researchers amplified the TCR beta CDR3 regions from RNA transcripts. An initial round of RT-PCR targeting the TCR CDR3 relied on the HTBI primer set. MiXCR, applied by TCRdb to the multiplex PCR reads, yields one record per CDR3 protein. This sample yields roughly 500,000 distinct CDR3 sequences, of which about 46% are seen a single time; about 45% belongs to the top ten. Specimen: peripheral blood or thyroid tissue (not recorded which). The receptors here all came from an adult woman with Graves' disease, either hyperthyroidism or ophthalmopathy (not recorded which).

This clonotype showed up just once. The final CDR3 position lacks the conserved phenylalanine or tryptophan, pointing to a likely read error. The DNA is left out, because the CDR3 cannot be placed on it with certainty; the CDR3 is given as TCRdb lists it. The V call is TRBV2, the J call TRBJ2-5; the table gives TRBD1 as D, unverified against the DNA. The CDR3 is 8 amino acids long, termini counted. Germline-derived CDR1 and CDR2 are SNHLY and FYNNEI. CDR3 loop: CASSEDRE.

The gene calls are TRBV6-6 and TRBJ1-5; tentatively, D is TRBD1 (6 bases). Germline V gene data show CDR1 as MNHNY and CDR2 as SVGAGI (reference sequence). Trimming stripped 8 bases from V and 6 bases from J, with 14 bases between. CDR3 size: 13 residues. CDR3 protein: CASRIRGIQPQHF. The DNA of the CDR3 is TGTGCCAGCCGGATCAGGGGCATTCAGCCCCAGCATTTT.

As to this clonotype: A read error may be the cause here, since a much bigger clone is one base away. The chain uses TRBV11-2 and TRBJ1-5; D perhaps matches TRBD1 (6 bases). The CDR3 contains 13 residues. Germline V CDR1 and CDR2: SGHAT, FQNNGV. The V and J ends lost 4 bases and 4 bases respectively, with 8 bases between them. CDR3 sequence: CASSWTENQPQHF. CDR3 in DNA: TGTGCCAGCAGCTGGACAGAAAATCAGCCCCAGCATTTT.

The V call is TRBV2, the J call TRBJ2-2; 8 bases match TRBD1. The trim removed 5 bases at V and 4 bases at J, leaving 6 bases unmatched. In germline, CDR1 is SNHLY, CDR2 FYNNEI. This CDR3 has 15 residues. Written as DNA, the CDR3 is TGTGCCAGCAGTTACGTGGACAGGGCCACCGGGGAGCTGTTTTTT. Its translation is CASSYVDRATGELFF.

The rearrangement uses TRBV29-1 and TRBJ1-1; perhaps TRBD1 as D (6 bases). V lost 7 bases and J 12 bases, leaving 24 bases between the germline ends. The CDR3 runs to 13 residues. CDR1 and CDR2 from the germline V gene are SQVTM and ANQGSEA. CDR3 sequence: CSAQRGGGEKTFF. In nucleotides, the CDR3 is TGCAGCGCCCAGCGGGGAGGGGGTGAAAAGACTTTCTTT.

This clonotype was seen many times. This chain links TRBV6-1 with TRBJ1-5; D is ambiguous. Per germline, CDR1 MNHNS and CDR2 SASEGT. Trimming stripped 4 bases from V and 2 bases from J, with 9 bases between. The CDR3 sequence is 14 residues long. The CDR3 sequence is CASSAQWGNQPQHF. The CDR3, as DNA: TGTGCCAGCAGTGCGCAGTGGGGCAATCAGCCCCAGCATTTT.

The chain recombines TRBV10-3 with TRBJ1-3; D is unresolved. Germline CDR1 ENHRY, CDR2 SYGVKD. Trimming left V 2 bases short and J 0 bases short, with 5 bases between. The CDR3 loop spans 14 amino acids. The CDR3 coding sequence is TGTGCCATCAGTGAGGAGGGCTCTGGAAACACCATATATTTT. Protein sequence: CAISEEGSGNTIYF.

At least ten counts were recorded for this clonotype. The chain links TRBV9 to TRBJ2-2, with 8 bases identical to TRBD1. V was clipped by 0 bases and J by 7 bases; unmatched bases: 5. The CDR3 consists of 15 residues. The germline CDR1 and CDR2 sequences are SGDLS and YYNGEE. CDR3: CASSVESQGGGELFF. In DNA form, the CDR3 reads TGTGCCAGCAGCGTAGAGTCACAGGGGGGCGGGGAGCTGTTTTTT.

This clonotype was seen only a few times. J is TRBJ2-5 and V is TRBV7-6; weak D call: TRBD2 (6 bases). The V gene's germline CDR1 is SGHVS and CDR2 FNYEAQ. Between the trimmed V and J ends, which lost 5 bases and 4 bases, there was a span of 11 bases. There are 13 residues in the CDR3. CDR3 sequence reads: CASSPAGRETQYF. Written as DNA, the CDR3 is TGTGCCAGCAGCCCGGCGGGGCGAGAGACCCAGTACTTC. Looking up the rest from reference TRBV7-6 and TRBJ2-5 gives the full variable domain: GAGVSQSPRYKVTKRGQDVALRCDPISGHVSLYWYRQALGQGPEFLTYFNYEAQQDKSGLPNDRFSAERPEGSISTLTIQRTEQRDSAMYRCASSPAGRETQYFGPGTRLLVL.

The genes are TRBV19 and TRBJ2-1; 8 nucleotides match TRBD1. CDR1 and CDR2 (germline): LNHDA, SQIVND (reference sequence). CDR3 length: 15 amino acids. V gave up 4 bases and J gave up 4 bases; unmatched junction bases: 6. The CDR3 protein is CASSRTGTGYNEQFF. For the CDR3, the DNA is TGTGCCAGTAGTAGGACCGGGACAGGTTACAATGAGCAGTTCTTC.

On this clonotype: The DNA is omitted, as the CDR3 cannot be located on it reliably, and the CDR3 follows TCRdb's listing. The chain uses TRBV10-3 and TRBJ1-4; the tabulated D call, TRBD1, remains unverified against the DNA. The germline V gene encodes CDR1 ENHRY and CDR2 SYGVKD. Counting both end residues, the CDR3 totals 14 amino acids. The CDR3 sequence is CAIGGDREMKNCFF.

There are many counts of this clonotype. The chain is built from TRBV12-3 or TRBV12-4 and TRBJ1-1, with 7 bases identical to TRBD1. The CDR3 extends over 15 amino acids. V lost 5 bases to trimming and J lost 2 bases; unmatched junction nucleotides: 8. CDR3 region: CASSPPTGTNTEAFF. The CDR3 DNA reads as TGTGCCAGCAGTCCCCCGACAGGGACTAACACTGAAGCTTTCTTT.

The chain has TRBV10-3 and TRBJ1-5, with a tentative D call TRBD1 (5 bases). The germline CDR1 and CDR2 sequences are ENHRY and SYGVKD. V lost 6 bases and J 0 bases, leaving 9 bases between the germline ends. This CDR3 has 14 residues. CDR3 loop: CAIRDTNSNQPQHF. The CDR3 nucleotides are TGTGCCATCAGGGACACCAATAGCAATCAGCCCCAGCATTTT.

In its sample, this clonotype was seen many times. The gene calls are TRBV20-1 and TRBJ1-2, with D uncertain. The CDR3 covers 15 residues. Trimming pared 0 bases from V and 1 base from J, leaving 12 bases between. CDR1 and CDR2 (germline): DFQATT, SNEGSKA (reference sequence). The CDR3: CSARDVEANNYGYTF. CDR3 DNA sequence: TGCAGTGCTAGAGATGTGGAGGCAAATAACTATGGCTACACCTTC.

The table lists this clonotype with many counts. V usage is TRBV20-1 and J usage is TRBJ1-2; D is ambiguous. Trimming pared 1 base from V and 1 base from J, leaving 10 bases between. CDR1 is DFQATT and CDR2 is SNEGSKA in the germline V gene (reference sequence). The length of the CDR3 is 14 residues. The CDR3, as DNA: TGCAGTGCTAGAGCGGCCAGCCTTAACTATGGCTACACCTTC. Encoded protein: CSARAASLNYGYTF.

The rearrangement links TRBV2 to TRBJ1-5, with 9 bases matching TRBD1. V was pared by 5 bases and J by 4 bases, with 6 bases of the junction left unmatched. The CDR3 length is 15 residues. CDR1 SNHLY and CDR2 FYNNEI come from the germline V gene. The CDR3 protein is CASSRDRVRNQPQHF. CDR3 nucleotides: TGTGCCAGCAGTCGGGACAGGGTTAGGAATCAGCCCCAGCATTTT.

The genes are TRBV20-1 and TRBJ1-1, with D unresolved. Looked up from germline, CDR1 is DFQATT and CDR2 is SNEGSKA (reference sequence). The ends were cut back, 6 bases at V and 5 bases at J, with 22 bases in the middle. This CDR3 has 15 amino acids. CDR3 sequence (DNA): TGCAGTGCAGCAACAGAGGCTGGCTCCCGGACTGAAGCTTTCTTT. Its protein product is CSAATEAGSRTEAFF.

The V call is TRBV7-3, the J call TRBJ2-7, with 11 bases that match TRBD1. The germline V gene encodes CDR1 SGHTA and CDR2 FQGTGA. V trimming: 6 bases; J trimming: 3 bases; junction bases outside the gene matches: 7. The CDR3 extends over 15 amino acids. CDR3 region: CASSLRGTGGYEQYF. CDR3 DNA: TGTGCCAGCAGTTTACGGGGGACAGGGGGCTACGAGCAGTACTTC.

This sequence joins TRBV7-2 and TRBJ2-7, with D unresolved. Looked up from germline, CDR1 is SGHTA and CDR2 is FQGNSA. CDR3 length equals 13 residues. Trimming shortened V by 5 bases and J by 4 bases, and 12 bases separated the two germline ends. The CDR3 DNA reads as TGTGCCAGCAGCCGCACCGACTTGTACGAGCAGTACTTC. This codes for CASSRTDLYEQYF.

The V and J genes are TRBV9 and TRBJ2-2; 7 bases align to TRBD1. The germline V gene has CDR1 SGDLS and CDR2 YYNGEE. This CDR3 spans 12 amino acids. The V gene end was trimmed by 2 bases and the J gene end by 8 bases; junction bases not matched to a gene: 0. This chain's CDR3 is CASSVGQGELFF. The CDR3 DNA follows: TGTGCCAGCAGCGTGGGACAGGGGGAGCTGTTTTTT.